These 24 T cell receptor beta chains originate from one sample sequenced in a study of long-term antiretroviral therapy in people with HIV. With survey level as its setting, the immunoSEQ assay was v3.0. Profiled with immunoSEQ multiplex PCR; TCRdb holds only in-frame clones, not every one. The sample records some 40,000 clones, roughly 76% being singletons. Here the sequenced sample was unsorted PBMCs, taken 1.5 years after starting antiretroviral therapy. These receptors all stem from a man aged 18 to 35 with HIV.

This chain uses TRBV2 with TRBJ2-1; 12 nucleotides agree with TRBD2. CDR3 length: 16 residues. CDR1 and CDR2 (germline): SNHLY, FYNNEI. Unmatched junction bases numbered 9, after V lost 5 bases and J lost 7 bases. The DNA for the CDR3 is TGTGCCAGCAGTCCGCGACTAGCGGGGGTCGGTAATGAGCAGTTCTTC. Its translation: CASSPRLAGVGNEQFF.

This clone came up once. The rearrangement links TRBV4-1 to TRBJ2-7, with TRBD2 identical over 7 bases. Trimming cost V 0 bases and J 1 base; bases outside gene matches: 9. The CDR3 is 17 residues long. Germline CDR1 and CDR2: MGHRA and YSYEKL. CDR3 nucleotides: TGCGCCAGCAGCCAAGAGGGCTTGGCGGGAGTGTCCTACGAGCAGTACTTC. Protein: CASSQEGLAGVSYEQYF.

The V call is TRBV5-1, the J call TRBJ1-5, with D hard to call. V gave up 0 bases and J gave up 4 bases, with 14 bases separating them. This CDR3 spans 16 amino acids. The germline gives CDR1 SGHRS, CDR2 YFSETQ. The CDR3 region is CASSLASGVRNQPQHF. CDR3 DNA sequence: TGCGCCAGCAGCTTGGCCTCAGGAGTACGGAATCAGCCCCAGCATTTT. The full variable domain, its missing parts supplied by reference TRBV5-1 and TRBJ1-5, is KAGVTQTPRYLIKTRGQQVTLSCSPISGHRSVSWYQQTPGQGLQFLFEYFSETQRNKGNFPGRFSGRQFSNSRSEMNVSTLELGDSALYLCASSLASGVRNQPQHFGDGTRLSIL.

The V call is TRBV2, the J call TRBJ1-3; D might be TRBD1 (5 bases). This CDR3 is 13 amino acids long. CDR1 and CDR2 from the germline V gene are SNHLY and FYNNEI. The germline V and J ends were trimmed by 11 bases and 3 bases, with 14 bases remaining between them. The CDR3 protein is CAAGGRSGNTIYF. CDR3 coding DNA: TGTGCCGCCGGGGGGAGAAGTGGAAACACCATATATTTT.

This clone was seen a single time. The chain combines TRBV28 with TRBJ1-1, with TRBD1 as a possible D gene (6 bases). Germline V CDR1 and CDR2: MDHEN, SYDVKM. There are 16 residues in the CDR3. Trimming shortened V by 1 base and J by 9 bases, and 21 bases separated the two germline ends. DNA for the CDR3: TGTGCCAGCAGTTTATTATTGAATCGGTACAGGGTGCAAGCTTTCTTT. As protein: CASSLLLNRYRVQAFF.

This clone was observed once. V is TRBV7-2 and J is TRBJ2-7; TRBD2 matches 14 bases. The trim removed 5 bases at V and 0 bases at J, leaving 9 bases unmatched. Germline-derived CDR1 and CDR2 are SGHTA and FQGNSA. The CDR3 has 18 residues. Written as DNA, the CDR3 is TGTGCCAGCAGCCTAGAGGGGACTAGCGGGAGAGTCTCCTACGAGCAGTACTTC. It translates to CASSLEGTSGRVSYEQYF.

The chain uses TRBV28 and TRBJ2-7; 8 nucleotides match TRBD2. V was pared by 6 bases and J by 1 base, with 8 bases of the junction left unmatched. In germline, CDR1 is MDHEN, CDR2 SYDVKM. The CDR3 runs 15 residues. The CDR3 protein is CASSVWGGRSYEQYF. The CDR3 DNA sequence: TGTGCCAGCAGCGTTTGGGGCGGGAGGTCCTACGAGCAGTACTTC.

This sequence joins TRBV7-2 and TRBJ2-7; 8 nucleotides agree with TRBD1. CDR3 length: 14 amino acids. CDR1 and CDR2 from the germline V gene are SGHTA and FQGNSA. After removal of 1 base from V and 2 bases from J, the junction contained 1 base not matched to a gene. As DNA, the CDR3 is TGTGCCAGCAGCTTAGTGGGACAGGCCTACGAGCAGTACTTC. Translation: CASSLVGQAYEQYF.

The CDR3 reads CASSPPPAYQETQYF. Here the CDR3 DNA reads TGTGCCAGCAGCCCCCCGCCAGCGTACCAAGAGACCCAGTACTTC. This chain uses TRBV7-9 with TRBJ2-5; D uncertain. CDR3 length: 15 amino acids. The germline V and J ends were trimmed by 5 bases and 0 bases, with 13 bases remaining between them. Per the germline V gene, CDR1 is SEHNR and CDR2 is FQNEAQ (reference sequence).

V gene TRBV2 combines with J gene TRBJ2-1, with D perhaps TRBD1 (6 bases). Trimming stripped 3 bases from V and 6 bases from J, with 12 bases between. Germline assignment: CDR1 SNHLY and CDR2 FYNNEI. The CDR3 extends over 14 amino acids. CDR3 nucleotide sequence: TGTGCCAGCAGTGAGACCGACAGGTCCAATGAGCAGTTCTTC. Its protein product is CASSETDRSNEQFF.

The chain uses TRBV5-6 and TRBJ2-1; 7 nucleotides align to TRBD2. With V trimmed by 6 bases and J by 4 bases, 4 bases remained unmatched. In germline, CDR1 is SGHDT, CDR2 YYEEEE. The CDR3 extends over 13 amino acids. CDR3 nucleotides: TGTGCCAGCACCATAGCGGGTTACAATGAGCAGTTCTTC. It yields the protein CASTIAGYNEQFF.

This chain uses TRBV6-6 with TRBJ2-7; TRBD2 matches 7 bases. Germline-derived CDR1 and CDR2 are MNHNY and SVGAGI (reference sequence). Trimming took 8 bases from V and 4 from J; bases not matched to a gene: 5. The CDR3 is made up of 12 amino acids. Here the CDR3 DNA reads TGTGCCAGCGGGAGGGCCTTGTACGAGCAGTACTTC. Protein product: CASGRALYEQYF.

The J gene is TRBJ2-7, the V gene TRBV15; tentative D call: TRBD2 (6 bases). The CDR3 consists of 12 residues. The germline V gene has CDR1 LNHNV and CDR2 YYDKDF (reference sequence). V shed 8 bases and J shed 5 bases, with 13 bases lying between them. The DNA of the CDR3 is TGTGCCACCGGAGGGCCGAAAAACGAGCAGTACTTC. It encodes CATGGPKNEQYF.

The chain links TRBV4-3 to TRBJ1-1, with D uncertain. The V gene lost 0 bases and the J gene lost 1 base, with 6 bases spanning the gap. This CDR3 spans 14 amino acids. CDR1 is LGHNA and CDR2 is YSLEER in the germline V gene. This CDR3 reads CASSQDHPNTEAFF. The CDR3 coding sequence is TGCGCCAGCAGCCAAGATCACCCGAACACTGAAGCTTTCTTT.

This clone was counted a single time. The CDR3 loop reads CASSRTVHLSYEQYF. CDR3 nucleotides: TGTGCCAGCAGTCGGACAGTTCATCTTTCCTACGAGCAGTACTTC. The chain couples TRBV7-6 to TRBJ2-7; a weak D match, TRBD1 (6 bases). The germline gives CDR1 SGHVS, CDR2 FNYEAQ. The CDR3 is 15 residues long. The V gene lost 6 bases and the J gene lost 1 base, with 16 bases spanning the gap.

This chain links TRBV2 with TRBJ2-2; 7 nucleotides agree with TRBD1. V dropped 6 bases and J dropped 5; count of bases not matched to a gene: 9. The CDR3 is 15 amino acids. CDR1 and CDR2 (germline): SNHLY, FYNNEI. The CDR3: CASSANRGRTGELFF. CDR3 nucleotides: TGTGCCAGCAGCGCGAACAGGGGACGGACCGGGGAGCTGTTTTTT. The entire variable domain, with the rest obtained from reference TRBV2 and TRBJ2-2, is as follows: EPEVTQTPSHQVTQMGQEVILRCVPISNHLYFYWYRQILGQKVEFLVSFYNNEISEKSEIFDDQFSVERPDGSNFTLKIRSTKLEDSAMYFCASSANRGRTGELFFGEGSRLTVL.

CDR3 protein: CATSRDPPGGLRETQYF. CDR3 nucleotides: TGTGCCACCAGCAGAGATCCCCCGGGGGGACTGAGGGAGACCCAGTACTTC. V gene TRBV15 combines with J gene TRBJ2-5; 7 positions match TRBD2. Per germline, CDR1 LNHNV and CDR2 YYDKDF (reference sequence). V shed 0 bases and J 5 bases; nucleotides not matched to a gene: 12. The CDR3 covers 17 residues.

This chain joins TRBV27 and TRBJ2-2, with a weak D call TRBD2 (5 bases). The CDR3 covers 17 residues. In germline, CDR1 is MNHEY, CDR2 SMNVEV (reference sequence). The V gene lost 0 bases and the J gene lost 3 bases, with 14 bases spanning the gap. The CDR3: CASSLSWGDADTGELFF. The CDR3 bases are TGTGCCAGCAGTTTATCTTGGGGAGACGCCGACACCGGGGAGCTGTTTTTT.

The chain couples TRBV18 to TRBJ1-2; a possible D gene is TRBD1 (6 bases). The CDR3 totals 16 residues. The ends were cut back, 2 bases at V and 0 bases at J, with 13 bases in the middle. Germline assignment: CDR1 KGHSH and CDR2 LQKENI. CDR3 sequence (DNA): TGTGCCAGCTCACCAAATTGGGGGGCTTCTAACTATGGCTACACCTTC. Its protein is CASSPNWGASNYGYTF. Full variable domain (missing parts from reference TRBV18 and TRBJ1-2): NAGVMQNPRHLVRRRGQEARLRCSPMKGHSHVYWYRQLPEEGLKFMVYLQKENIIDESGMPKERFSAEFPKEGPSILRIQQVVRGDSAAYFCASSPNWGASNYGYTFGSGTRLTVV.

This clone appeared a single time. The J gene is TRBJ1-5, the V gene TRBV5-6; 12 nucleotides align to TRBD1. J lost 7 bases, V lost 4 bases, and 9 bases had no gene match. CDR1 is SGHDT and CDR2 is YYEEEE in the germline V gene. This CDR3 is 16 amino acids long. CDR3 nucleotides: TGTGCCAGCAGCCTCACCGGGACAGGGGGCTGGCAGCCCCAGCATTTT. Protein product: CASSLTGTGGWQPQHF.

CDR3 in DNA: TGCGCCAGCAGCGGACAGCGAGATCAGCCCCAGCATTTT. Protein product: CASSGQRDQPQHF. V and J are TRBV10-2 and TRBJ1-5; D possibly corresponds to TRBD1 (6 bases). CDR3 length equals 13 residues. Germline assignment: CDR1 WSHSY and CDR2 SAAADI. Trimming left V 6 bases short and J 5 bases short, with 11 bases between.

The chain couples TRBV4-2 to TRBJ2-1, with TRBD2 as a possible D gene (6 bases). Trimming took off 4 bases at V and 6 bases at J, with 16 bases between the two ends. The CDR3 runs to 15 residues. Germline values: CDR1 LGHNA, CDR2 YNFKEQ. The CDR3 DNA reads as TGTGCCAGCAGCCCTAGCGCCAACGCTCCCAATGAGCAGTTCTTC. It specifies CASSPSANAPNEQFF.

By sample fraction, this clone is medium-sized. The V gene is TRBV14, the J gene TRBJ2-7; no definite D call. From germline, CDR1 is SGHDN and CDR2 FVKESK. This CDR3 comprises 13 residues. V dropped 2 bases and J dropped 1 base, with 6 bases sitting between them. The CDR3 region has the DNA TGTGCCAGCAGCCAATATGGTTCCTACGAGCAGTACTTC. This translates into CASSQYGSYEQYF.

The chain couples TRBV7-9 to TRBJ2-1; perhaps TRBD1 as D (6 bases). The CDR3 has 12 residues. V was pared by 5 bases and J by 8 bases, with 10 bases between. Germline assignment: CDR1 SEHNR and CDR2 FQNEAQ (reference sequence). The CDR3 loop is CASSTGIDEQFF. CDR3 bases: TGTGCCAGCAGCACAGGGATCGATGAGCAGTTCTTC.